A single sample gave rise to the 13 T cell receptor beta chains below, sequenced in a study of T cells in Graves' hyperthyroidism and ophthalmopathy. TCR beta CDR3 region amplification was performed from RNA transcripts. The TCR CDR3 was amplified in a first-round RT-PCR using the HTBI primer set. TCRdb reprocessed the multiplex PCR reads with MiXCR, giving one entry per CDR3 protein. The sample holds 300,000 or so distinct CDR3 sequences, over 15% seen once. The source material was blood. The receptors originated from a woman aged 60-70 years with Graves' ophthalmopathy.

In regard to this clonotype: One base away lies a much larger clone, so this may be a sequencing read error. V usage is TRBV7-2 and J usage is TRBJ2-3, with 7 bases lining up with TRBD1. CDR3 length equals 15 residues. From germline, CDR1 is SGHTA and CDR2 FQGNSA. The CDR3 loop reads CASSLEGGFTDTRYF. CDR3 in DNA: TGTGCCAGCAGTTTAGAAGGGGGCTTCACAGATACGCGGTATTTT.

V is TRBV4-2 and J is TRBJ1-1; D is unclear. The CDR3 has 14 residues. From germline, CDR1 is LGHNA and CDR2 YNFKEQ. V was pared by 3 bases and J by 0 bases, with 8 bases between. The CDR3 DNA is TGTGCCAGCAGCCATCCCCCCATGAACACTGAAGCTTTCTTT. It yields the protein CASSHPPMNTEAFF.

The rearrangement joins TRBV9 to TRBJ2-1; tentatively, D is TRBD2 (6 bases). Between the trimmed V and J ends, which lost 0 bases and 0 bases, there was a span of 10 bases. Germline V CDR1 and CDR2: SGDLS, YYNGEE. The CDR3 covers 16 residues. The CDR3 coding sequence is TGTGCCAGCAGCGTAGATGACGGGAGCTCCTACAATGAGCAGTTCTTC. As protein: CASSVDDGSSYNEQFF.

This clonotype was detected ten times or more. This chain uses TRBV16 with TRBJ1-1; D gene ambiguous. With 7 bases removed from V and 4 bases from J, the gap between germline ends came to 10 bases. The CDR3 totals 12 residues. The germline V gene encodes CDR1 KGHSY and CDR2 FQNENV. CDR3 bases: TGTGCCAGCACCCAGAGGTTCACTGAAGCTTTCTTT. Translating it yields CASTQRFTEAFF.

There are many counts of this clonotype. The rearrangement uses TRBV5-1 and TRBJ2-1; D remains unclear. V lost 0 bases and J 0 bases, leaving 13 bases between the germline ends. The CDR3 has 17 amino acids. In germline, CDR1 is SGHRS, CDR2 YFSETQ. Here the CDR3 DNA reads TGCGCCAGCAGCTTGGGACTTCTAACGAGCTCCTACAATGAGCAGTTCTTC. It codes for CASSLGLLTSSYNEQFF.

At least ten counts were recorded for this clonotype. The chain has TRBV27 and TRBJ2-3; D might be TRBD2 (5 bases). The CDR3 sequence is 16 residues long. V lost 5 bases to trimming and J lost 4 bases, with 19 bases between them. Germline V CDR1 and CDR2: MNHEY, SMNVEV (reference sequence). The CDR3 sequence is CASSHSLVSDSDTQYF. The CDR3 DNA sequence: TGTGCCAGCAGTCACTCACTAGTAAGCGACTCAGATACGCAGTATTTT.

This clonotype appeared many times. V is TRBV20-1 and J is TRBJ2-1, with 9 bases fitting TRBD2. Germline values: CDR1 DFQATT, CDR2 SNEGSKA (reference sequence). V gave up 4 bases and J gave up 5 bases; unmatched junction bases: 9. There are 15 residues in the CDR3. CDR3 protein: CSATPGTSFNNEQFF. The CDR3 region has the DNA TGCAGTGCTACCCCCGGGACTAGCTTCAACAATGAGCAGTTCTTC.

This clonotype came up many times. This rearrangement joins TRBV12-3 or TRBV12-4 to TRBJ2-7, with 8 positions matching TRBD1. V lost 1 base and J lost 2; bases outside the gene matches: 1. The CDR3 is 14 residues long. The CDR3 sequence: CASSLVQGAYEQYF. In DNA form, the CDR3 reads TGTGCCAGCAGTTTAGTACAGGGGGCCTACGAGCAGTACTTC.

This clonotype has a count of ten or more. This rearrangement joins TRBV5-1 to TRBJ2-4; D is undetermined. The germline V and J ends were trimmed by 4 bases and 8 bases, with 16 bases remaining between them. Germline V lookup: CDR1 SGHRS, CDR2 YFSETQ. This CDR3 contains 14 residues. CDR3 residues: CASSSPGPEDIQYF. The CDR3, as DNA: TGCGCCAGCAGCAGTCCGGGCCCCGAGGACATTCAGTACTTC. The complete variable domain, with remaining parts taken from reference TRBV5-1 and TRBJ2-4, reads KAGVTQTPRYLIKTRGQQVTLSCSPISGHRSVSWYQQTPGQGLQFLFEYFSETQRNKGNFPGRFSGRQFSNSRSEMNVSTLELGDSALYLCASSSPGPEDIQYFGAGTRLSVL.

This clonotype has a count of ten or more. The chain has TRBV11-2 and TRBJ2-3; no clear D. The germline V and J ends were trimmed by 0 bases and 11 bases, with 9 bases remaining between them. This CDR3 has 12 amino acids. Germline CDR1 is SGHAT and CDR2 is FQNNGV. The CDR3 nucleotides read TGTGCCAGCAGCTTAGATCGGCGTCAGCAGTATTTT. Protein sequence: CASSLDRRQQYF.

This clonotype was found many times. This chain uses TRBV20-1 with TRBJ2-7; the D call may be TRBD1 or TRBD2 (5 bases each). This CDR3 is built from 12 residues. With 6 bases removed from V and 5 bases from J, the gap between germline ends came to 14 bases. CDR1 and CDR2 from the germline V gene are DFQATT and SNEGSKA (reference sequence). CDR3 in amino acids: CSASGPLHEQYF. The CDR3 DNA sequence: TGCAGTGCCTCGGGACCCCTCCACGAGCAGTACTTC.

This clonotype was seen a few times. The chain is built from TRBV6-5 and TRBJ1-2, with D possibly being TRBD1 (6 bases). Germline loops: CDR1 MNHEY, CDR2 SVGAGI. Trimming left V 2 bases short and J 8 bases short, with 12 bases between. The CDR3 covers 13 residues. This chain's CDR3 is CASSYDPGDGYTF. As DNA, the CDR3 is TGTGCCAGCAGTTACGACCCAGGGGACGGCTACACCTTC.

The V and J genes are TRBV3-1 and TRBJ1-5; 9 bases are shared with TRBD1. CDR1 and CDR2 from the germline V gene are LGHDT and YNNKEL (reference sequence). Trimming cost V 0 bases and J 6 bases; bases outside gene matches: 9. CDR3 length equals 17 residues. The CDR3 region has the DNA TGTGCCAGCAGCCAAGACCCAAGGACAGGGGATCGTCAGCCCCAGCATTTT. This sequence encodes CASSQDPRTGDRQPQHF.